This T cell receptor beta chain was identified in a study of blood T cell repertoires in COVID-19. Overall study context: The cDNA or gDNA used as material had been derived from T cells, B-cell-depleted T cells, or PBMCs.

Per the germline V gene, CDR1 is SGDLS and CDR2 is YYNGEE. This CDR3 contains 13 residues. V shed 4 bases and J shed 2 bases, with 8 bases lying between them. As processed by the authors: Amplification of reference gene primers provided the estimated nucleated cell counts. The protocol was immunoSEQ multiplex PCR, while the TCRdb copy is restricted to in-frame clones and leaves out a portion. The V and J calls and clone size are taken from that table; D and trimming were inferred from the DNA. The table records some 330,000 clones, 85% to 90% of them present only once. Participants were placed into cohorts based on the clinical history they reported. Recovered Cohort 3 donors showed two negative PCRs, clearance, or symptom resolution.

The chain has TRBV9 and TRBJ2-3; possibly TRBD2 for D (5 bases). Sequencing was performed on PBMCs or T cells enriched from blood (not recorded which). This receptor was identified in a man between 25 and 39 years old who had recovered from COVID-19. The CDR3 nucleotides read TGTGCCAGCAGCCGGACTCACACAGATACGCAGTATTTT. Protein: CASSRTHTDTQYF.